This TCR beta chain was identified in a study of early T cells in non-severe SARS-CoV-2 infection. The CDR3 covers 12 residues. Germline V CDR1 and CDR2: SGHTA, FQGNSA. V shed 7 bases and J shed 9 bases, with 13 bases lying between them. TCRdb called the 5' RACE reads again in MiXCR, with one record for every CDR3 protein. The sample includes more than 95,000 distinct CDR3 sequences, around 16% of them seen just once. This receptor was taken from an adult who was a healthcare worker with PCR-confirmed SARS-CoV-2 infection or an uninfected control (not recorded which). What was sequenced was whole blood. The gene calls are TRBV7-2 and TRBJ2-1; D not certain. The CDR3 DNA sequence: TGTGCCAGCACCCCGCCTTCTTCTGAGCAGTTCTTC. Translating it yields CASTPPSSEQFF.